This section outlines one T cell receptor (beta chain) sequence together with its context. Its target is unknown. The data are from a study of CD8+ T cells in alopecia areata. Investigators sorted PBMCs to obtain both CD4+ and CD8+ T cells. Study-wide results and limits: Lesional scalp displayed greater clonality than normal scalp, most notably in alopecia totalis/universalis.

The sequencing template was cDNA reverse transcribed from extracted RNA. Profiling relied on immunoSEQ multiplex PCR, and the TCRdb table lists in-frame clones only, not all of them. The table records under 250,000 clones, about 61% of them present only once. Sequencing was performed on CD8+ T cells sorted from blood. This sequence was found in a human donor in good health.

The CDR3 bases are TGTGCCAGCAGTTTACGACCCCCGGGGGCGGGCTATGGCTACACCTTC. This sequence encodes CASSLRPPGAGYGYTF. The chain has TRBV27 and TRBJ1-2; D may be TRBD1 (6 bases). Trimming cost V 2 bases and J 4 bases, with 17 bases left between them. In germline, CDR1 is MNHEY, CDR2 SMNVEV (reference sequence). CDR3 size: 16 residues.